The 28 T cell receptor beta chains below were found in one sample sequenced in a study of response to subunit inactivated influenza vaccine (dated by TCRdb to 2017 to 2018). The protocol used for the library was RT-PCR. Sequencing used an Illumina HiSeq 2500. TCRdb itself trimmed the public reads at Q25 with fastp, ran MiXCR and retained productive beta chains. For every CDR3 protein sequence, its rows merge into one entry that carries the most common genes and DNA. This sample holds a few hundred thousand distinct CDR3 sequences; about 15% were observed only once. The ten most abundant clones make up approximately 10% of the sample. The sample in question was PBMCs from blood, obtained about 11 days after vaccination. The receptors stem from a man in his fifties who received an inactivated influenza vaccine. Donor details come from another sample of the same person, matched by shared clones.

The J gene is TRBJ1-1, the V gene TRBV25-1, with D tentatively TRBD1 (6 bases). CDR1 is MGHDK, CDR2 SYGVNS, per germline. V dropped 9 bases and J dropped 6 bases, with 20 bases sitting between them. The CDR3 spans 14 residues. This chain's CDR3 is CASRRGEVGAEAFF. The CDR3 DNA is TGTGCCAGTCGGAGGGGGGAAGTGGGGGCTGAAGCTTTCTTT.

The rearrangement uses TRBV9 and TRBJ2-2; D could derive from TRBD1 or TRBD2 (5 bases each). This CDR3 comprises 14 residues. Germline loops: CDR1 SGDLS, CDR2 YYNGEE. Between the trimmed V and J ends, which lost 5 bases and 1 base, there was a span of 9 bases. The DNA for the CDR3 is TGTGCCAGCAGTGTGGGACGGAACACCGGGGAGCTGTTTTTT. This gives the protein CASSVGRNTGELFF.

This chain joins TRBV6-1 and TRBJ2-4; tentatively, D is TRBD2 (6 bases). V was shortened by 5 bases and J by 1 base, with 21 bases between the two germline ends. The CDR3 runs to 18 residues. Germline V gene data show CDR1 as MNHNS and CDR2 as SASEGT. This CDR3 reads CASSTASAPLGAKNIQYF. DNA of the CDR3: TGTGCCAGCAGTACAGCTAGCGCTCCCCTCGGGGCCAAAAACATTCAGTACTTC.

The chain combines TRBV7-3 with TRBJ2-1; 7 positions agree with TRBD2. Germline trimming cut 4 bases from V and 3 bases from J; bases unmatched to any gene: 6. Germline CDR1 reads SGHTA; CDR2 reads FQGTGA. There are 15 residues in the CDR3. This CDR3 reads CASSSRLARYNEQFF. The CDR3 bases are TGTGCCAGCAGCTCCCGACTAGCCCGCTACAATGAGCAGTTCTTC.

This clonotype has a handful of counts. The chain is built from TRBV20-1 and TRBJ1-1; no definite D call. The CDR3 runs 13 residues. Germline lookup yields CDR1 DFQATT and CDR2 SNEGSKA (reference sequence). The ends were cut back, 6 bases at V and 7 bases at J, with 18 bases in the middle. The CDR3 nucleotides read TGCAGTGCCTCACGGGCTCTAACACTTGAAGCTTTCTTT. Translated: CSASRALTLEAFF.

The chain has TRBV7-3 and TRBJ2-1; 9 bases fit TRBD2. The CDR3 runs 15 residues. V was clipped by 1 base and J by 7 bases; unmatched bases: 5. CDR1 and CDR2 from the germline V gene are SGHTA and FQGTGA. This chain's CDR3 is CASSLSPSGVNEQFF. CDR3 sequence (DNA): TGTGCCAGCAGCTTAAGCCCTAGCGGGGTTAATGAGCAGTTCTTC.

The chain combines TRBV29-1 with TRBJ2-1; no clear D. The CDR3 contains 13 residues. Germline V gives CDR1 SQVTM, CDR2 ANQGSEA. V lost 6 bases to trimming and J lost 3 bases, with 12 bases between them. The CDR3 region has the DNA TGCAGCGTGAGGAATGACAACTACAATGAGCAGTTCTTC. Its translation is CSVRNDNYNEQFF.

J is TRBJ1-5 and V is TRBV20-1, with a possible D match to TRBD1 (5 bases). Trimming shortened V by 2 bases and J by 4 bases, and 6 bases separated the two germline ends. There are 12 residues in the CDR3. Germline CDR1 DFQATT, CDR2 SNEGSKA (reference sequence). As DNA, the CDR3 is TGCAGTGCTAGATCAGGGAATCAGCCCCAGCATTTT. Translation gives CSARSGNQPQHF.

The genes are TRBV28 and TRBJ2-7; D might be TRBD1 or TRBD2, each matching 5 bases. This CDR3 is built from 12 residues. CDR1 is MDHEN, CDR2 SYDVKM, per germline. Trimming left V 1 base short and J 6 bases short, with 7 bases between. The DNA of the CDR3 is TGTGCCAGCAGTTTATTCGGGACCGAGCAGTACTTC. Translated, it gives CASSLFGTEQYF.

This clonotype was seen only a few times. The genes are TRBV20-1 and TRBJ2-2; D gene uncertain. The CDR3 consists of 13 residues. From germline, CDR1 is DFQATT and CDR2 SNEGSKA (reference sequence). Trimming removed 4 bases from V and 2 bases from J, with 8 bases in between. The CDR3 DNA reads TGCAGTGCTATACAGCAAAACACCGGGGAGCTGTTTTTT. This sequence encodes CSAIQQNTGELFF.

This clonotype has a handful of counts. The J gene is TRBJ1-1, the V gene TRBV6-1; 10 bases match TRBD1. Looked up from germline, CDR1 is MNHNS and CDR2 is SASEGT. This CDR3 has 16 amino acids. J was trimmed by 2 bases and V by 5 bases; bases with no gene match: 8. CDR3 sequence (DNA): TGTGCCAGCAGTATAGATTGGACAGGGGGTAACACTGAAGCTTTCTTT. The encoded protein is CASSIDWTGGNTEAFF.

This sequence joins TRBV28 and TRBJ2-3, with 10 bases aligning to TRBD2. The CDR3 contains 15 residues. The trim removed 5 bases at V and 4 bases at J, leaving 6 bases unmatched. Per the germline V gene, CDR1 is MDHEN and CDR2 is SYDVKM. CDR3 protein: CASSESGGASDTQYF. The CDR3 DNA follows: TGTGCCAGCAGTGAAAGCGGGGGGGCTTCAGATACGCAGTATTTT.

The chain uses TRBV7-2 and TRBJ1-1; no firm D call. The germline gives CDR1 SGHTA, CDR2 FQGNSA. V lost 5 bases, J lost 5 bases, and 12 bases lay in between. This CDR3 spans 13 amino acids. The DNA of the CDR3 is TGTGCCAGCAGCACCGGGTCAGTGACTGAAGCTTTCTTT. Translated: CASSTGSVTEAFF.

V usage is TRBV6-1 and J usage is TRBJ2-4, with TRBD2 matching over 10 bases. Looked up from germline, CDR1 is MNHNS and CDR2 is SASEGT. The CDR3 covers 15 residues. Trimming removed 8 bases from V and 12 bases from J; junction bases left unmatched: 16. The CDR3 sequence: CASQRAGGDLTSQYF. In nucleotides, the CDR3 is TGTGCCAGCCAAAGAGCGGGGGGGGATTTGACTAGTCAGTACTTC.

Many counts were recorded for this clonotype. CDR3 nucleotides: TGCAGCGCCTCTGGGGGGAGCTCCTACAATGAGCAGTTCTTC. Protein product: CSASGGSSYNEQFF. The V gene is TRBV29-1, the J gene TRBJ2-1; TRBD2 might be the D (6 bases). Germline CDR1 SQVTM, CDR2 ANQGSEA. V dropped 7 bases and J dropped 0 bases, with 13 bases sitting between them. The CDR3 loop spans 14 amino acids.

The chain employs TRBV20-1 and TRBJ2-1, with 7 bases identical to TRBD2. V lost 4 bases and J lost 3; bases outside the gene matches: 6. The CDR3 is made up of 14 amino acids. Germline V lookup: CDR1 DFQATT, CDR2 SNEGSKA (reference sequence). The CDR3 nucleotides are TGCAGTGCTACCCGGGACTACGTCTACAATGAGCAGTTCTTC. Protein: CSATRDYVYNEQFF.

The chain couples TRBV13 to TRBJ2-7; D remains ambiguous. Germline lookup yields CDR1 PRHDT and CDR2 FYEKMQ (reference sequence). The CDR3 spans 14 residues. V was pared by 5 bases and J by 2 bases, with 13 bases between. This CDR3 reads CASSPWNTPYEQYF. The CDR3 DNA is TGTGCCAGCAGCCCCTGGAATACCCCCTACGAGCAGTACTTC.

There are a few counts of this clonotype. The chain joins TRBV24-1 to TRBJ2-3; 12 bases fit TRBD2. The CDR3 spans 16 residues. Germline values: CDR1 KGHDR, CDR2 SFDVKD. V shed 5 bases, J shed 2 bases, and the junction held 4 bases outside the gene matches. CDR3 loop: CATSGRTSGTTDTQYF. The CDR3 DNA is TGTGCCACCAGTGGTAGGACTAGCGGGACCACAGATACGCAGTATTTT.

The chain has TRBV11-2 and TRBJ1-4; TRBD1 aligns across 8 bases. Germline CDR1 SGHAT, CDR2 FQNNGV. The CDR3 spans 15 residues. Trimming at V came to 5 bases and at J to 8 bases, leaving 10 bases not matched to a gene. The chain's CDR3 is CASSTRTGSGEKLFF. CDR3 in DNA: TGTGCCAGCAGCACACGGACAGGGAGCGGCGAAAAACTGTTTTTT.

V is TRBV12-3 or TRBV12-4 and J is TRBJ2-2; D is uncertain. The V gene lost 4 bases and the J gene lost 4 bases, with 16 bases spanning the gap. CDR3 length equals 16 residues. CDR3 protein: CASSYGRPHFTGELFF. In DNA form, the CDR3 reads TGTGCCAGCAGTTATGGACGACCACATTTCACCGGGGAGCTGTTTTTT.

The chain couples TRBV25-1 to TRBJ2-2, with D possibly TRBD2 on 5 matching bases. Trimming cost V 1 base and J 7 bases, with 10 bases left between them. Germline V gene lookup returns CDR1 MGHDK and CDR2 SYGVNS. The CDR3 length is 14 residues. The CDR3 is CASSEWGDGGELFF. Here the CDR3 DNA reads TGTGCCAGCAGTGAATGGGGAGATGGCGGGGAGCTGTTTTTT.

The genes are TRBV5-1 and TRBJ2-1; 8 bases match TRBD2. V was clipped by 5 bases and J by 5 bases; unmatched bases: 3. Germline assignment: CDR1 SGHRS and CDR2 YFSETQ. The CDR3 runs 13 residues. CDR3 sequence: CASRKGLDNEQFF. CDR3 sequence (DNA): TGCGCCAGCAGGAAGGGACTAGACAATGAGCAGTTCTTC.

The V call is TRBV9, the J call TRBJ2-2; TRBD2 aligns across 8 bases. Per the germline V gene, CDR1 is SGDLS and CDR2 is YYNGEE. The CDR3 is 15 residues long. V gave up 0 bases and J gave up 8 bases; unmatched junction bases: 6. The CDR3 loop reads CASSVVGGRRGELFF. DNA of the CDR3: TGTGCCAGCAGCGTAGTTGGCGGGAGGAGAGGGGAGCTGTTTTTT. Filled out from reference TRBV9 and TRBJ2-2, the complete variable domain reads DSGVTQTPKHLITATGQRVTLRCSPRSGDLSVYWYQQSLDQGLQFLIQYYNGEERAKGNILERFSAQQFPDLHSELNLSSLELGDSALYFCASSVVGGRRGELFFGEGSRLTVL.

V usage is TRBV28 and J usage is TRBJ1-5, with D unclear. Looked up from germline, CDR1 is MDHEN and CDR2 is SYDVKM. The CDR3 spans 15 residues. V was pared by 3 bases and J by 2 bases, with 11 bases between. This CDR3 reads CASSFPTEGNQPQHF. Written as DNA, the CDR3 is TGTGCCAGCAGTTTCCCAACCGAGGGCAATCAGCCCCAGCATTTT.

The chain carries TRBV6-2 or TRBV6-3 and TRBJ2-5; 10 nucleotides agree with TRBD2. Germline V gene data show CDR1 as MNHEY and CDR2 as SVGEGT. The CDR3 runs 14 residues. V was clipped by 6 bases and J by 4 bases; unmatched bases: 5. The CDR3 sequence is CASRERGGTETQYF. The CDR3 DNA reads TGTGCCAGCAGAGAGCGGGGGGGCACAGAGACCCAGTACTTC.

In this sample, this clonotype turned up a few times. The chain is built from TRBV12-3 or TRBV12-4 and TRBJ2-3; D unresolved. Trimming shortened V by 4 bases and J by 4 bases, and 6 bases separated the two germline ends. CDR3 size: 12 residues. The CDR3 loop is CASSYGADTQYF. DNA for the CDR3: TGTGCCAGCAGTTATGGGGCAGATACGCAGTATTTT.

The gene calls are TRBV6-5 and TRBJ2-7, with D perhaps given as TRBD1 or TRBD2 (5 bases each). V gave up 4 bases and J gave up 5 bases, with 15 bases separating them. Germline CDR1 reads MNHEY; CDR2 reads SVGAGI. CDR3 length equals 14 residues. CDR3 sequence reads: CASSFSNTGHEQYF. As DNA, the CDR3 is TGTGCCAGCAGTTTCTCGAATACGGGACACGAGCAGTACTTC.

CDR3 loop: CASSFLTTSAYEQYF. DNA for the CDR3: TGCGCCAGCAGCTTTCTTACGACTAGCGCCTACGAGCAGTACTTC. The chain has TRBV5-1 and TRBJ2-7; 8 nucleotides match TRBD2. The V and J ends lost 2 bases and 2 bases, in that order; junction bases with no gene match: 6. The CDR3 has 15 residues. The germline V gene has CDR1 SGHRS and CDR2 YFSETQ.